The 9 T cell receptor beta chains below all came from one sample that was sequenced in a study of cytomegalovirus exposure and HLA in healthy donors. Method: immunoSEQ multiplex PCR; TCRdb's copy keeps in-frame clones and lacks some. This sample has over 150,000 clones, with 65% to 90% found just once. The sequencing sample was made of PBMCs. These TCRs come from a man between 18 and 35 years old in good health and CMV-seropositive.

In this sample, this clone turned up once. V and J are TRBV28 and TRBJ1-1; 7 nucleotides match TRBD1. The CDR3 is 13 amino acids. J lost 5 bases, V lost 4 bases, and 4 bases had no gene match. Germline CDR1 and CDR2: MDHEN and SYDVKM. CDR3 nucleotide sequence: TGTGCCAGCAGTTCACAGGGGTATACTGAAGCTTTCTTT. Its translation is CASSSQGYTEAFF.

This rearrangement joins TRBV7-2 to TRBJ2-5, with TRBD2 matching 9 bases. Germline V gives CDR1 SGHTA, CDR2 FQGNSA. Trimming took 3 bases from V and 5 from J; bases not matched to a gene: 10. The length of the CDR3 is 16 residues. This CDR3 reads CASSFWREGTDETQYF. DNA of the CDR3: TGTGCCAGCAGCTTCTGGCGGGAGGGTACGGATGAGACCCAGTACTTC. Full variable domain (outside the CDR3, taken from reference TRBV7-2 and TRBJ2-5): GAGVSQSPSNKVTEKGKDVELRCDPISGHTALYWYRQSLGQGLEFLIYFQGNSAPDKSGLPSDRFSAERTGGSVSTLTIQRTQQEDSAVYLCASSFWREGTDETQYFGPGTRLLVL.

The chain uses TRBV30 and TRBJ2-3; 9 bases fit TRBD1. Looked up from germline, CDR1 is GTSNPN and CDR2 is SVGIG (reference sequence). The CDR3 spans 15 residues. The V segment lost 1 base and the J segment 6 bases; nucleotides outside the gene matches: 8. The CDR3 DNA reads TGTGCCTGGAGTGGGACAGGGGTCGTGTCTGATACGCAGTATTTT. Its translation: CAWSGTGVVSDTQYF.

The chain uses TRBV29-1 and TRBJ2-7; D may be TRBD1 (6 bases). The CDR3 has 16 residues. Germline V gene lookup returns CDR1 SQVTM and CDR2 ANQGSEA. Trimming left V 7 bases short and J 5 bases short, with 27 bases between. CDR3: CSARTRMGDKGNEQYF. CDR3 bases: TGCAGCGCACGCACCCGTATGGGGGACAAAGGGAACGAGCAGTACTTC.

The rearrangement links TRBV6-5 to TRBJ2-7; 9 nucleotides line up with TRBD2. Trimming cost V 0 bases and J 3 bases; bases outside gene matches: 6. Germline lookup yields CDR1 MNHEY and CDR2 SVGAGI. The CDR3 runs 16 residues. The CDR3 spells CASSYSILAGIYEQYF. The CDR3 DNA is TGTGCCAGCAGTTACTCGATCCTAGCGGGGATCTACGAGCAGTACTTC.

The chain recombines TRBV11-2 with TRBJ1-1; maybe TRBD1 (6 bases). The length of the CDR3 is 14 residues. CDR1 is SGHAT, CDR2 FQNNGV, per germline. Deletions cut 5 bases from V and 4 bases from J, with 14 bases between. The CDR3 region is CASSTRGGGTEAFF. The CDR3 DNA is TGTGCCAGCAGCACCCGGGGAGGGGGCACTGAAGCTTTCTTT.

The J gene is TRBJ2-7, the V gene TRBV6-1, with D possibly being TRBD2 (5 bases). Trimming took off 11 bases at V and 0 bases at J, with 20 bases between the two ends. The CDR3 length is 15 residues. Germline V gene sequence: CDR1 MNHNS, CDR2 SASEGT. Here the CDR3 reads CAAHESVEGSYEQYF. DNA of the CDR3: TGTGCCGCCCACGAGTCAGTCGAGGGCTCCTACGAGCAGTACTTC.

This chain uses TRBV6-5 with TRBJ2-1, with TRBD1 identical over 9 bases. CDR3 size: 14 residues. The V gene end was trimmed by 8 bases and the J gene end by 6 bases; junction bases not matched to a gene: 8. Germline loops: CDR1 MNHEY, CDR2 SVGAGI. The CDR3 nucleotides are TGTGCCAGCGCCGGGACAGGGAACATCAATGAGCAGTTCTTC. As protein: CASAGTGNINEQFF.

The chain uses TRBV4-2 and TRBJ2-6, with TRBD2 as a possible D gene (6 bases). CDR3 length: 17 residues. The V end lost 0 bases, the J end lost 3 bases, and 12 bases lay between the germline ends. Germline CDR1 and CDR2: LGHNA and YNFKEQ. CDR3 residues: CASSQDHGGSGANVLTF. The CDR3 bases are TGTGCCAGCAGCCAAGATCACGGGGGTAGTGGGGCCAACGTCCTGACTTTC.